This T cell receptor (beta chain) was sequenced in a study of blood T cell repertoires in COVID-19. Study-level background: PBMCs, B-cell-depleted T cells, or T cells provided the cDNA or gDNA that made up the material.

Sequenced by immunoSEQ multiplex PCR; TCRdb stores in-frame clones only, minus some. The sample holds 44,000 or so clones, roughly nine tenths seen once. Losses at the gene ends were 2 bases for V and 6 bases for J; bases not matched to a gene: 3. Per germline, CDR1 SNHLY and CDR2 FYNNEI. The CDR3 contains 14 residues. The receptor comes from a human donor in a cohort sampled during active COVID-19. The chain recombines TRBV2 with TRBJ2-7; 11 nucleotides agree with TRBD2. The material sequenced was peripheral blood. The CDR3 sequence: CASSELAGGSEQYF. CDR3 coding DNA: TGTGCCAGCAGTGAACTAGCGGGGGGCAGCGAGCAGTACTTC.